What follows are 18 T cell receptor beta chains derived from one specimen sequenced in a study of T cells after yellow fever vaccination. Using its own MiXCR run on the 5' RACE reads, TCRdb lists one record per CDR3 protein. The sample includes about 630,000 distinct CDR3 sequences, about 12% seen only once; the top ten take about 15%. The input for sequencing was PBMCs, taken on the day of the yellow fever booster vaccination. These receptors were taken from a man aged 25 to 45 who received the YFV17D yellow fever vaccine.

The J gene is TRBJ2-1, the V gene TRBV7-9; D is uncertain. This CDR3 is built from 12 residues. The V end was cut by 7 bases, the J end by 8 bases, with 12 bases between. CDR1 SEHNR and CDR2 FQNEAQ come from the germline V gene (reference sequence). Here the CDR3 reads CASTLSTDEQFF. CDR3 nucleotides: TGTGCCAGCACCCTAAGTACAGATGAGCAGTTCTTC.

There are a few counts of this clonotype. The chain employs TRBV27 and TRBJ1-4, with TRBD1 identical over 9 bases. The CDR3 has 15 amino acids. Germline V gives CDR1 MNHEY, CDR2 SMNVEV (reference sequence). Trimming cost V 5 bases and J 7 bases; bases outside gene matches: 8. This CDR3 is CASSKPGQGLEKLFF. The CDR3 nucleotides are TGTGCCAGCAGTAAACCGGGACAGGGACTTGAAAAACTGTTTTTT.

This clonotype was seen only a few times. The chain is built from TRBV11-2 and TRBJ2-1; 9 bases align to TRBD2. CDR1 is SGHAT and CDR2 is FQNNGV in the germline V gene. This CDR3 comprises 17 residues. The V gene end was trimmed by 1 base and the J gene end by 7 bases; junction bases not matched to a gene: 11. Written as DNA, the CDR3 is TGTGCCAGCAGCTTAGGTCTAGCGGGATGGAGTAGGAATGAGCAGTTCTTC. Protein: CASSLGLAGWSRNEQFF.

Written as DNA, the CDR3 is TGTGCCAGCTCACTTCGGACAGGGGGAACCGGGGAGCTGTTTTTT. The encoded protein is CASSLRTGGTGELFF. The chain uses TRBV18 and TRBJ2-2; 10 bases line up with TRBD1. The CDR3 totals 15 residues. Germline CDR1 is KGHSH and CDR2 is LQKENI. V was pared by 4 bases and J by 5 bases, with 4 bases of the junction left unmatched.

CDR3 residues: CASSLQMGLDPNTQYF. The CDR3 DNA sequence: TGCGCCAGCAGCCTACAGATGGGGCTAGATCCGAATACGCAGTATTTT. This chain joins TRBV5-1 and TRBJ2-3; D might be TRBD1 (5 bases). Germline V lookup: CDR1 SGHRS, CDR2 YFSETQ. The ends were cut back, 4 bases at V and 7 bases at J, with 22 bases in the middle. The CDR3 extends over 16 amino acids.

The chain has TRBV11-3 and TRBJ2-1; 7 positions match TRBD2. In germline, CDR1 is SGHNT, CDR2 YENEEA. V lost 8 bases and J lost 6; bases outside the gene matches: 7. CDR3 length equals 13 residues. This CDR3 is CASGTGGSNEQFF. DNA for the CDR3: TGTGCCAGCGGTACGGGGGGTAGCAATGAGCAGTTCTTC. Using reference TRBV11-3 and TRBJ2-1 for the parts outside the CDR3, the full variable domain is EAGVVQSPRYKIIEKKQPVAFWCNPISGHNTLYWYLQNLGQGPELLIRYENEEAVDDSQLPKDRFSAERLKGVDSTLKIQPAELGDSAVYLCASGTGGSNEQFFGPGTRLTVL.

V and J are TRBV20-1 and TRBJ2-5; 10 nucleotides align to TRBD2. V lost 0 bases to trimming and J lost 5 bases; unmatched junction nucleotides: 6. CDR1 is DFQATT and CDR2 is SNEGSKA in the germline V gene (reference sequence). The CDR3 length is 15 residues. The CDR3 sequence is CSARDLAGVLETQYF. CDR3 nucleotide sequence: TGCAGTGCTAGAGACCTAGCGGGAGTCCTGGAGACCCAGTACTTC.

The chain uses TRBV27 and TRBJ1-1; no clear D gene. CDR3 length equals 13 residues. The ends were cut back, 5 bases at V and 1 base at J, with 8 bases in the middle. From germline, CDR1 is MNHEY and CDR2 SMNVEV (reference sequence). The CDR3 spells CASSQNKNTEAFF. CDR3 nucleotides: TGTGCCAGCAGTCAAAACAAGAACACTGAAGCTTTCTTT.

This clonotype was picked up a small number of times. The chain combines TRBV11-1 with TRBJ2-6; the D call may be TRBD1 or TRBD2 (5 bases each). Germline V gene data show CDR1 as SGHAT and CDR2 as FQDESV (reference sequence). V was clipped by 0 bases and J by 3 bases, with 15 bases between them. CDR3 length: 18 amino acids. The CDR3 DNA sequence: TGTGCCAGCAGCTTAGCCGGGACCGGTTTTGGTGGGGCCAACGTCCTGACTTTC. It is translated as CASSLAGTGFGGANVLTF.

V is TRBV5-1 and J is TRBJ1-2, with TRBD1 as a possible D gene (6 bases). This CDR3 spans 17 amino acids. Germline V gene data show CDR1 as SGHRS and CDR2 as YFSETQ. The ends were cut back, 0 bases at V and 7 bases at J, with 22 bases in the middle. CDR3 residues: CASSLAPTGASTSGYTF. CDR3 DNA sequence: TGCGCCAGCAGCTTGGCCCCGACAGGCGCATCGACTTCTGGCTACACCTTC.

The V call is TRBV25-1, the J call TRBJ1-2; TRBD1 aligns across 12 bases. V was pared by 6 bases and J by 4 bases, with 15 bases of the junction left unmatched. Germline loops: CDR1 MGHDK, CDR2 SYGVNS. The length of the CDR3 is 18 residues. The CDR3 DNA reads as TGTGCCAGCAGCCAACCGGGGGCGGGACAGGGGGCAGGCTATGGCTACACCTTC. Translating gives CASSQPGAGQGAGYGYTF.

The sample holds many counts of this clonotype. J is TRBJ2-6 and V is TRBV10-3, with 7 bases aligning to TRBD2. There are 16 residues in the CDR3. Trimming took 8 bases from V and 0 from J; bases not matched to a gene: 7. The germline CDR1 and CDR2 sequences are ENHRY and SYGVKD. CDR3 in DNA: TGTGCCATCCCAGCGGGACCCATCTCTGGGGCCAACGTCCTGACTTTC. Amino acid sequence: CAIPAGPISGANVLTF.

The rearrangement uses TRBV12-5 and TRBJ2-5; D is undetermined. Germline CDR1 and CDR2: LGHNT and FRNRAP. V gave up 4 bases and J gave up 9 bases, with 15 bases separating them. This CDR3 has 13 amino acids. CDR3 DNA sequence: TGTGCTAGTGGTTCCCGCAATGATTGGGCCCAGTACTTC. It is translated as CASGSRNDWAQYF.

The V and J genes are TRBV7-3 and TRBJ2-5, with 7 bases aligning to TRBD2. Trimming at V came to 6 bases and at J to 5 bases, leaving 9 bases not matched to a gene. This CDR3 contains 14 residues. Germline assignment: CDR1 SGHTA and CDR2 FQGTGA. The DNA for the CDR3 is TGTGCCAGCAGTCAAGCGGGATTTGAGGAGACCCAGTACTTC. Translation gives CASSQAGFEETQYF.

The rearrangement links TRBV20-1 to TRBJ2-3, with 13 bases lining up with TRBD2. This CDR3 comprises 16 residues. Germline V gene data show CDR1 as DFQATT and CDR2 as SNEGSKA (reference sequence). After removal of 2 bases from V and 3 bases from J, the junction contained 5 bases not matched to a gene. CDR3 DNA sequence: TGCAGTGCTAGACGGGGACTAGCGGGGATAACAGATACGCAGTATTTT. This gives the protein CSARRGLAGITDTQYF.

This clonotype was picked up a small number of times. This chain joins TRBV7-7 and TRBJ2-1; D may be TRBD1 (6 bases). Germline V gene data show CDR1 as SSHAT and CDR2 as FNYEAQ (reference sequence). Trimming removed 5 bases at V and 0 bases at J, with 14 bases between. The CDR3 length is 16 residues. The CDR3 region is CASSPGQPSSYNEQFF. CDR3 in DNA: TGTGCCAGCAGCCCCGGACAGCCTAGCTCCTACAATGAGCAGTTCTTC.

As regards this clonotype: An end of the junction does not agree with germline; a read error may underlie this. The V call is TRBV7-7, the J call TRBJ2-5; tentative D call: TRBD2 (6 bases). The CDR3 extends over 14 amino acids. Germline values: CDR1 SSHAT, CDR2 FNYEAQ (reference sequence). The DNA for the CDR3 is TGTGCTAGCAGCTCCACCGTGGGGGGAGAGACCCAGTACTTC. This codes for CASSSTVGGETQYF.

A few counts support this clonotype. This sequence joins TRBV18 and TRBJ2-3, with 13 bases that match TRBD2. Germline CDR1 KGHSH, CDR2 LQKENI. Trimming removed 5 bases from V and 1 base from J; junction bases left unmatched: 6. The CDR3 totals 17 residues. The CDR3: CASSTTGTSGGTDTQYF. The DNA for the CDR3 is TGTGCCAGCTCAACAACCGGGACTAGCGGGGGCACAGATACGCAGTATTTT.